The 29 T cell receptor beta chains reported below all come from one sample, sequenced in a study of T-cell memory formation after mild COVID-19. MiXCR, run by TCRdb on the 5' RACE reads, gives a single entry per CDR3 protein. In the table there are under 700,000 distinct CDR3 sequences, over 20% of which are singletons. The specimen sequenced was PBMCs or a T cell subset sorted from them (not recorded which). The source is an adult woman who had mild COVID-19 (a few samples of this study predate the infection). Cell type and time point are not known.

The table lists this clonotype with many counts. V is TRBV29-1 and J is TRBJ1-1, with no clear D. Per germline, CDR1 SQVTM and CDR2 ANQGSEA. The CDR3 loop spans 14 amino acids. V was clipped by 3 bases and J by 1 base, with 12 bases between them. The CDR3 coding sequence is TGCAGCGTTGATTACCGGACTGCGAACACTGAAGCTTTCTTT. Protein sequence: CSVDYRTANTEAFF.

The sample holds a few counts of this clonotype. The rearrangement links TRBV12-3 or TRBV12-4 to TRBJ1-1, with a tentative D call TRBD1 (5 bases). There are 10 residues in the CDR3. V dropped 6 bases and J dropped 7 bases, with 6 bases sitting between them. The CDR3 loop reads CASSQGEAFF. CDR3 bases: TGTGCCAGCAGCCAGGGTGAAGCTTTCTTT.

The chain links TRBV4-1 to TRBJ1-6; TRBD1 is a possible D gene (5 bases). The CDR3 extends over 16 amino acids. Between the trimmed V and J ends, which lost 1 base and 14 bases, there was a span of 21 bases. Germline V CDR1 and CDR2: MGHRA, YSYEKL. The CDR3 nucleotides are TGCGCCAGCAGCCAAGCACCCCCTAGGGACGGGGCGGCCCTCCACTTT. Residues: CASSQAPPRDGAALHF.

This clonotype came up a few times. V is TRBV30 and J is TRBJ1-4, with 9 bases lining up with TRBD1. Germline CDR1 is GTSNPN and CDR2 is SVGIG (reference sequence). The ends lost 2 bases at V and 7 bases at J; junction bases unmatched: 8. This CDR3 region has 15 residues. The CDR3 reads CAWSPGDRDREKLFF. The DNA of the CDR3 is TGTGCCTGGAGTCCTGGGGACAGGGATCGTGAAAAACTGTTTTTT.

Details on this clonotype: Its ends do not fully match the called genes, so a read error is possible. The genes are TRBV24-1 and TRBJ1-3; 8 positions agree with TRBD1. The CDR3 sequence is 16 residues long. Germline assignment: CDR1 KGHDR and CDR2 SFDVKD. CDR3 loop: CATSDSQGAAGNAIYF. DNA for the CDR3: TGTGCCACCAGTGATTCCCAGGGGGCTGCTGGAAACGCCATATATTTT.

The V and J genes are TRBV27 and TRBJ2-7; 7 nucleotides match TRBD1. The V gene end was trimmed by 0 bases and the J gene end by 1 base; junction bases not matched to a gene: 6. Germline-derived CDR1 and CDR2 are MNHEY and SMNVEV (reference sequence). This CDR3 comprises 16 residues. Here the CDR3 reads CASSLSFWDRSYEQYF. CDR3 coding DNA: TGTGCCAGCAGTTTATCGTTTTGGGACAGATCCTACGAGCAGTACTTC.

This clonotype came up a few times. This chain uses TRBV9 with TRBJ2-7, with 7 bases lining up with TRBD2. Germline-derived CDR1 and CDR2 are SGDLS and YYNGEE. V trimming: 1 base; J trimming: 3 bases; junction bases outside the gene matches: 7. The CDR3 consists of 15 residues. CDR3 sequence: CASSVTGGIDYEQYF. The CDR3 DNA reads TGTGCCAGCAGCGTAACCGGGGGGATAGACTACGAGCAGTACTTC.

This clonotype was seen only once. V is TRBV11-2 and J is TRBJ2-2; perhaps TRBD2 as D (5 bases). Trimming left V 5 bases short and J 13 bases short, with 11 bases between. The CDR3 is made up of 11 amino acids. The germline CDR1 and CDR2 sequences are SGHAT and FQNNGV. The CDR3 protein is CASSRGIRLFF. CDR3 nucleotides: TGTGCCAGCAGCCGAGGGATCCGGCTGTTTTTT.

The chain links TRBV14 to TRBJ2-5, with D perhaps being TRBD1 or TRBD2 (5 bases each). This CDR3 contains 13 residues. Trimming took 8 bases from V and 3 from J, leaving 13 bases between them. The V gene's germline CDR1 is SGHDN and CDR2 FVKESK. CDR3 coding DNA: TGTGCCAGCCGGGGACCGGCGGAAGAGACCCAGTACTTC. It translates to CASRGPAEETQYF.

This clonotype was found a few times. The gene calls are TRBV18 and TRBJ1-1, with D maybe TRBD1 (5 bases). The V gene lost 0 bases and the J gene lost 0 bases, with 8 bases spanning the gap. Germline CDR1 reads KGHSH; CDR2 reads LQKENI. The length of the CDR3 is 15 residues. The CDR3 coding sequence is TGTGCCAGCTCACCACCGAGGGGCCTGAACACTGAAGCTTTCTTT. Its protein product is CASSPPRGLNTEAFF.

This clonotype showed up many times. The V and J genes are TRBV10-3 and TRBJ2-1; TRBD1 aligns across 7 bases. CDR1 and CDR2 (germline): ENHRY, SYGVKD. J was trimmed by 5 bases and V by 6 bases; bases with no gene match: 4. CDR3 length equals 13 residues. CDR3 amino acids: CAIRGQPDNEQFF. CDR3 coding DNA: TGTGCCATCAGGGGACAGCCTGACAATGAGCAGTTCTTC.

V gene TRBV19 combines with J gene TRBJ1-2; D is uncertain. This CDR3 is 15 amino acids long. Germline V gives CDR1 LNHDA, CDR2 SQIVND (reference sequence). V lost 5 bases, J lost 0 bases, and 13 bases lay in between. CDR3 residues: CASSDHRGTNYGYTF. The CDR3 coding sequence is TGTGCCAGTAGTGACCACCGCGGGACTAACTATGGCTACACCTTC.

This clonotype was observed a few times. The chain is built from TRBV30 and TRBJ2-7; D uncertain. The CDR3 runs to 14 residues. The germline CDR1 and CDR2 sequences are GTSNPN and SVGIG (reference sequence). Trimming took 4 bases from V and 0 from J, leaving 13 bases between them. The CDR3 DNA reads TGTGCCTGGACCGACAAGGTCAGCTCCTACGAGCAGTACTTC. Translating it yields CAWTDKVSSYEQYF.

The chain joins TRBV5-1 to TRBJ2-3, with 7 nucleotides matching TRBD2. V shed 3 bases, J shed 1 base, and the junction held 20 bases outside the gene matches. Germline V gene data show CDR1 as SGHRS and CDR2 as YFSETQ. The length of the CDR3 is 20 residues. Here the CDR3 DNA reads TGCGCCAGCAGCTCCTGGCCCTCTAGCCCCTCGGCGGGGGGCACAGATACGCAGTATTTT. Translation gives CASSSWPSSPSAGGTDTQYF.

This clonotype was detected a few times. This sequence joins TRBV5-1 and TRBJ2-1, with D uncertain. The germline V gene encodes CDR1 SGHRS and CDR2 YFSETQ. The length of the CDR3 is 15 residues. Trimming left V 2 bases short and J 0 bases short, with 9 bases between. DNA of the CDR3: TGCGCCAGCAGCTTCGACGCTAGCTCCTACAATGAGCAGTTCTTC. Amino acid sequence: CASSFDASSYNEQFF.

This clonotype was seen only a few times. This chain connects TRBV24-1 to TRBJ2-5; D ambiguous. Trimming took off 4 bases at V and 5 bases at J, with 7 bases between the two ends. CDR3 length: 12 amino acids. The germline gives CDR1 KGHDR, CDR2 SFDVKD. The CDR3 loop is CATSETRETQYF. Written as DNA, the CDR3 is TGTGCCACCAGTGAAACTCGGGAGACCCAGTACTTC.

The chain employs TRBV5-1 and TRBJ2-1, with 12 bases matching TRBD2. The germline V gene encodes CDR1 SGHRS and CDR2 YFSETQ. The CDR3 covers 17 residues. Trimming cost V 4 bases and J 1 base; bases outside gene matches: 6. The CDR3 region has the DNA TGCGCCAGCAGCCCTAGACTAGCGGGAGTTTCCTACAATGAGCAGTTCTTC. It codes for CASSPRLAGVSYNEQFF.

The table lists this clonotype with a few counts. This chain links TRBV7-9 with TRBJ2-1; D gene unclear. The CDR3 contains 13 residues. V dropped 1 base and J dropped 9 bases, with 10 bases sitting between them. Germline values: CDR1 SEHNR, CDR2 FQNEAQ (reference sequence). Written as DNA, the CDR3 is TGTGCCAGCAGCTTAGAAGTGGTGGGTGAGCAGTTCTTC. It specifies CASSLEVVGEQFF.

The J gene is TRBJ2-1, the V gene TRBV7-8; 11 positions agree with TRBD2. Germline V gene sequence: CDR1 SGHVS, CDR2 FQNEAQ. CDR3 length: 15 amino acids. V shed 4 bases, J shed 9 bases, and the junction held 8 bases outside the gene matches. In DNA, the CDR3 is TGTGCCAGCAGCTCCGGGACTAGCGGACTACGTGAGCAGTTCTTC. Encoded protein: CASSSGTSGLREQFF. Full variable domain (rest looked up from reference TRBV7-8 and TRBJ2-1): GAGVSQSPRYKVAKRGQDVALRCDPISGHVSLFWYQQALGQGPEFLTYFQNEAQLDKSGLPSDRFFAERPEGSVSTLKIQRTQQEDSAVYLCASSSGTSGLREQFFGPGTRLTVL.

This clonotype came up a few times. The chain uses TRBV7-8 and TRBJ2-3; no clear D. The CDR3 totals 11 residues. Trimming shortened V by 7 bases and J by 2 bases, and 4 bases separated the two germline ends. Germline V gene lookup returns CDR1 SGHVS and CDR2 FQNEAQ. The DNA of the CDR3 is TGTGCCAGCACACCCACAGATACGCAGTATTTT. Its translation: CASTPTDTQYF.

This rearrangement joins TRBV20-1 to TRBJ2-7, with TRBD2 identical over 8 bases. V trimming: 5 bases; J trimming: 0 bases; junction bases outside the gene matches: 9. The CDR3 contains 15 residues. The V gene's germline CDR1 is DFQATT and CDR2 SNEGSKA (reference sequence). CDR3 in amino acids: CSASLALAASYEQYF. DNA of the CDR3: TGCAGTGCTTCACTCGCACTAGCGGCCTCCTACGAGCAGTACTTC.

The chain employs TRBV12-3 or TRBV12-4 and TRBJ1-2; D gene unclear. The CDR3 has 13 amino acids. V was shortened by 4 bases and J by 4 bases, with 10 bases between the two germline ends. Here the CDR3 reads CASSSIDFYGYTF. In DNA form, the CDR3 reads TGTGCCAGCAGTTCGATCGACTTCTATGGCTACACCTTC.

The chain carries TRBV6-2 or TRBV6-3 and TRBJ2-5, with 8 bases aligning to TRBD2. With V trimmed by 9 bases and J by 2 bases, 8 bases remained unmatched. CDR1 and CDR2 from the germline V gene are MNHEY and SVGEGT. This CDR3 is 14 amino acids long. The CDR3 DNA sequence: TGTGCCAGTCGTAGCGGGACTTATCAAGAGACCCAGTACTTC. Encoded protein: CASRSGTYQETQYF.

The gene calls are TRBV10-3 and TRBJ2-7; D not certain. CDR3 size: 11 residues. V lost 7 bases, J lost 3 bases, and 7 bases lay in between. Germline V gene data show CDR1 as ENHRY and CDR2 as SYGVKD. CDR3 nucleotides: TGTGCCATCAAGGGAAACTACGAGCAGTACTTC. This codes for CAIKGNYEQYF.

V usage is TRBV12-3 or TRBV12-4 and J usage is TRBJ2-5; D is unclear. V lost 4 bases, J lost 5 bases, and 14 bases lay in between. This CDR3 has 14 residues. The CDR3 bases are TGTGCCAGCAGTTCAGGAAGCGATGTCGAGACCCAGTACTTC. Its translation is CASSSGSDVETQYF.

This clonotype was seen more than once but under ten times. The genes are TRBV7-8 and TRBJ2-2, with D tentatively TRBD1 (5 bases). CDR1 is SGHVS, CDR2 FQNEAQ, per germline. V was pared by 1 base and J by 7 bases, with 13 bases between. This CDR3 contains 15 residues. For the CDR3, the DNA is TGTGCCAGCAGCTTAGTGGCAGGGATTGACGGGGAGCTGTTTTTT. As protein: CASSLVAGIDGELFF.

V is TRBV28 and J is TRBJ2-2; 8 nucleotides line up with TRBD1. CDR1 is MDHEN and CDR2 is SYDVKM in the germline V gene. The junction had 5 bases not matched to a gene; V was cut back by 2 bases and J by 6 bases. CDR3 length: 15 residues. This CDR3 is CASSLADRDAGELFF. CDR3 nucleotide sequence: TGTGCCAGCAGTTTAGCGGACAGGGACGCCGGGGAGCTGTTTTTT.

The V gene is TRBV21-1, the J gene TRBJ2-7; TRBD1 reflects the table's D call only, with no check against the DNA. TRBV21-1 is a known pseudogene. The CDR3 sequence is 17 residues long. CDR3: CASSSQGLRDRVYEQYF. The CDR3 bases are TGTGCCAGCAGCTCCCAGGGCCTACGGGACAGGGTCTACGAGCAGTACTTC.

This clonotype was seen just once. The chain couples TRBV7-2 to TRBJ1-5; D remains ambiguous. The CDR3 loop spans 15 amino acids. The germline CDR1 and CDR2 sequences are SGHTA and FQGNSA. Trimming took off 5 bases at V and 0 bases at J, with 11 bases between the two ends. The CDR3 is CASSHTAYSNQPQHF. The CDR3 nucleotides read TGTGCCAGCAGCCATACCGCGTATAGCAATCAGCCCCAGCATTTT. Combining the CDR3 with reference TRBV7-2 and TRBJ1-5 gives the whole variable domain GAGVSQSPSNKVTEKGKDVELRCDPISGHTALYWYRQSLGQGLEFLIYFQGNSAPDKSGLPSDRFSAERTGGSVSTLTIQRTQQEDSAVYLCASSHTAYSNQPQHFGDGTRLSIL.